The clone carrying this TCR beta chain came up once. Its cognate antigen is unknown. This entry is derived from a study of cytomegalovirus exposure and HLA in healthy donors. PCR used 60 Vbeta primers and 13 Jbeta primers. Sequenced by immunoSEQ multiplex PCR; TCRdb stores in-frame clones only, minus some. Here the sample spans 150,000 to 180,000 clones, 70% to 85% being singletons. The study, taken as a whole, reports: Most TCR sequences proved rare, with some public TCRs found in many donors. Apparent HLA restriction characterized most CMV-associated TCR beta chains in a later analysis.

This CDR3 spans 12 amino acids. CDR1 MGHDK and CDR2 SYGVNS come from the germline V gene. Trimming left V 3 bases short and J 2 bases short, with 5 bases between. Sequencing was done on a sample of PBMCs. The sequence derives from a woman aged 50 to 65 in good health and CMV-seropositive. The chain joins TRBV25-1 to TRBJ2-7; maybe TRBD1 (5 bases). The DNA of the CDR3 is TGTGCCAGCAGTGAGGGGCCCTACGAGCAGTACTTC. Protein product: CASSEGPYEQYF.